The entry that follows covers one T cell receptor (beta chain) sequence. The data stem from a study of T cells after yellow fever vaccination. TCRdb called the 5' RACE reads again in MiXCR, with one record for every CDR3 protein. Among 65,000 to 90,000 distinct CDR3 sequences listed, about an eighth were seen once. The sequence derives from a man younger than 30 who received the YFV17D yellow fever vaccine. Sequencing was performed on CD8+ T cells not binding an NS4B(214-222) dextramer, sorted from PBMCs, taken roughly 23 days after the first yellow fever vaccination.

The CDR3: CASSSNREVWKDIQYF. The CDR3, as DNA: TGTGCCAGCAGTTCGAACAGGGAAGTGTGGAAGGACATTCAGTACTTC. The rearrangement joins TRBV6-2 or TRBV6-3 to TRBJ2-4; D possibly corresponds to TRBD1 (6 bases). Germline V gives CDR1 MNHEY, CDR2 SVGEGT. This CDR3 is built from 16 residues. Trimming cost V 4 bases and J 8 bases, with 21 bases left between them.